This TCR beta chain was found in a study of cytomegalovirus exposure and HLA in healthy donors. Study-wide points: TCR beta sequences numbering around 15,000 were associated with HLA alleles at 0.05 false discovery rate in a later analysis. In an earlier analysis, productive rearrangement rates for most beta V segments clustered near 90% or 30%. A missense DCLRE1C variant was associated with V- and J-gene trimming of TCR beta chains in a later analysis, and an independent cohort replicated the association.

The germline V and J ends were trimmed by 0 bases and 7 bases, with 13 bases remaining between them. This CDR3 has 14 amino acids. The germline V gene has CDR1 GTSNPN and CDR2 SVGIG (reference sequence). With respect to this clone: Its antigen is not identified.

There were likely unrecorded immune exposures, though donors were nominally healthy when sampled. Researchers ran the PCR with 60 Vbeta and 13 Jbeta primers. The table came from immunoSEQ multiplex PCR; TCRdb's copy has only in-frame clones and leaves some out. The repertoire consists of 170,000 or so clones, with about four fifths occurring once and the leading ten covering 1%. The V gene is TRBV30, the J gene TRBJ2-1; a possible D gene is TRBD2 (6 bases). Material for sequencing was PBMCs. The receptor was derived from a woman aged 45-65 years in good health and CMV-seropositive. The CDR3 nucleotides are TGTGCCTGGAGTGTGGGGGGATACGCAAATGAGCAGTTCTTC. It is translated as CAWSVGGYANEQFF.